This TCR beta chain was identified during a study of blood T cell repertoires in COVID-19. Background on the study: Spain, Italy and the United States supplied samples that represented acute and convalescent COVID-19.

CDR1 GTSNPN and CDR2 SVGIG come from the germline V gene (reference sequence). The CDR3 covers 12 residues. The V segment lost 5 bases and the J segment 13 bases; nucleotides outside the gene matches: 8. In the authors' methods: Researchers report that nucleated cell counts were estimated from reference gene primer amplification. The assay was immunoSEQ multiplex PCR, and TCRdb's table has in-frame clones only and misses some. The V and J calls and clone size come from that table; D and trimming were worked out from the DNA. The profile shows roughly 130,000 clones, 84% of them singletons. The chain employs TRBV30 and TRBJ2-1, with 10 bases matching TRBD1. The TCR sequence derives from a woman younger than 45 who had recovered from COVID-19. The sequenced sample was peripheral blood. The CDR3 DNA reads TGTGCCTGGGGGACAGGGGTCCTGCTACAGTTCTTC. Its protein is CAWGTGVLLQFF.